Following are 22 T cell receptor beta chains from one sample sequenced in a study of shared clonotypes between healthy human individuals. The protocol was immunoSEQ multiplex PCR, while the TCRdb copy is restricted to in-frame clones and leaves out a portion. The sample lists 2.5 million or so clones; 85% to 95% were seen once. The sequencing sample was made of naive CD4+ T cells sorted from blood. Subset meaning: CD45RA+ positively selected. All receptors come from a man between 18 and 29 years old in good health.

V gene TRBV5-4 combines with J gene TRBJ2-7; 8 bases are shared with TRBD1. The CDR3 runs 14 residues. The germline CDR1 and CDR2 sequences are SGHNT and YYREEE (reference sequence). Trimming at V came to 4 bases and at J to 3 bases, leaving 6 bases not matched to a gene. The CDR3 DNA sequence: TGTGCCAGCAGCCAGGGACAGGACCTCTACGAGCAGTACTTC. The encoded protein is CASSQGQDLYEQYF.

The gene calls are TRBV6-1 and TRBJ2-3, with D uncertain. Germline V gene sequence: CDR1 MNHNS, CDR2 SASEGT. The V and J ends lost 7 bases and 2 bases respectively, with 7 bases between them. This CDR3 has 12 residues. The DNA of the CDR3 is TGTGCCAGCAAGCTATCCACAGATACGCAGTATTTT. Protein product: CASKLSTDTQYF.

The genes are TRBV9 and TRBJ2-1, with TRBD1 identical over 7 bases. Germline-derived CDR1 and CDR2 are SGDLS and YYNGEE. V shed 0 bases, J shed 8 bases, and the junction held 11 bases outside the gene matches. The CDR3 has 16 amino acids. As DNA, the CDR3 is TGTGCCAGCAGCGTAGAGAGGGGGCGGAGTAGGGATGAGCAGTTCTTC. Translated: CASSVERGRSRDEQFF.

The rearrangement links TRBV7-9 to TRBJ1-5, with D hard to call. V was shortened by 5 bases and J by 5 bases, with 10 bases between the two germline ends. The CDR3 has 13 residues. Looked up from germline, CDR1 is SEHNR and CDR2 is FQNEAQ (reference sequence). CDR3 sequence: CASSPVGDQPQHF. In DNA, the CDR3 is TGTGCCAGCAGCCCAGTTGGGGATCAGCCCCAGCATTTT. The full variable domain, with the rest looked up from reference TRBV7-9 and TRBJ1-5, is DTGVSQNPRHKITKRGQNVTFRCDPISEHNRLYWYRQTLGQGPEFLTYFQNEAQLEKSRLLSDRFSAERPKGSFSTLEIQRTEQGDSAMYLCASSPVGDQPQHFGDGTRLSIL.

This chain connects TRBV5-1 to TRBJ2-7, with a possible D match to TRBD2 (6 bases). Germline V gene lookup returns CDR1 SGHRS and CDR2 YFSETQ. This CDR3 has 16 amino acids. Trimming removed 4 bases from V and 2 bases from J, with 19 bases in between. The CDR3 loop is CASSTGLSGRPYEQYF. As DNA, the CDR3 is TGCGCCAGCAGCACCGGACTATCCGGAAGACCCTACGAGCAGTACTTC.

This chain connects TRBV2 to TRBJ2-1; D is unresolved. Germline values: CDR1 SNHLY, CDR2 FYNNEI. There are 15 residues in the CDR3. Trimming took off 3 bases at V and 7 bases at J, with 16 bases between the two ends. The CDR3 sequence is CASSDPVSMGNEQFF. In DNA, the CDR3 is TGTGCCAGCAGTGACCCCGTATCGATGGGGAATGAGCAGTTCTTC.

The rearrangement joins TRBV18 to TRBJ2-1; D may correspond to TRBD1 or TRBD2 (5 bases each). V lost 3 bases and J 10 bases, leaving 13 bases between the germline ends. The CDR3 sequence is 13 residues long. Germline V gene data show CDR1 as KGHSH and CDR2 as LQKENI. CDR3 sequence (DNA): TGTGCCAGCTCACCGGGACGGGACGTAGAGCAGTTCTTC. Its protein is CASSPGRDVEQFF.

The chain links TRBV5-8 to TRBJ2-2; TRBD1 matches 10 bases. CDR1 is SGHTS, CDR2 YDEGEE, per germline. The J segment lost 6 bases and the V segment lost 4 bases, leaving 9 bases of the junction unmatched. The CDR3 has 16 amino acids. The CDR3 loop reads CASSRDRGLGPGELFF. The DNA for the CDR3 is TGTGCCAGCAGCCGGGACAGGGGCCTGGGTCCCGGGGAGCTGTTTTTT.

The chain employs TRBV10-3 and TRBJ2-2; D remains ambiguous. The CDR3 totals 10 residues. Trimming pared 3 bases from V and 9 bases from J, leaving 2 bases between. Germline loops: CDR1 ENHRY, CDR2 SYGVKD. CDR3 nucleotide sequence: TGTGCCATCAGTGACTGGGAGCTGTTTTTT. As protein: CAISDWELFF.

The V and J genes are TRBV5-1 and TRBJ2-1; 10 nucleotides align to TRBD2. V was pared by 0 bases and J by 6 bases, with 3 bases of the junction left unmatched. The CDR3 has 15 residues. Germline CDR1 reads SGHRS; CDR2 reads YFSETQ. The chain's CDR3 is CASSLDRTSGNEQFF. Here the CDR3 DNA reads TGCGCCAGCAGCTTGGATCGGACTAGCGGCAATGAGCAGTTCTTC.

J is TRBJ2-2 and V is TRBV7-8; D is possibly TRBD1 (6 bases). With 5 bases removed from V and 0 bases from J, the gap between germline ends came to 10 bases. Looked up from germline, CDR1 is SGHVS and CDR2 is FQNEAQ. This CDR3 comprises 15 residues. The CDR3 region is CASSLDSANTGELFF. The CDR3 DNA follows: TGTGCCAGCAGCCTGGACAGCGCGAACACCGGGGAGCTGTTTTTT. Variable domain in full (rest from reference TRBV7-8 and TRBJ2-2): GAGVSQSPRYKVAKRGQDVALRCDPISGHVSLFWYQQALGQGPEFLTYFQNEAQLDKSGLPSDRFFAERPEGSVSTLKIQRTQQEDSAVYLCASSLDSANTGELFFGEGSRLTVL.

J is TRBJ2-2 and V is TRBV7-9; TRBD2 agrees at 10 bases. Germline V gene data show CDR1 as SEHNR and CDR2 as FQNEAQ (reference sequence). The V and J ends lost 5 bases and 0 bases, in that order; junction bases with no gene match: 3. The CDR3 runs to 16 residues. CDR3 DNA sequence: TGTGCCAGCAGCAACACTAGCGGGGCGAACACCGGGGAGCTGTTTTTT. It translates to CASSNTSGANTGELFF.

J is TRBJ2-3 and V is TRBV18, with 11 nucleotides matching TRBD2. The CDR3 loop spans 17 amino acids. Germline lookup yields CDR1 KGHSH and CDR2 LQKENI. V lost 0 bases and J lost 4; bases outside the gene matches: 6. CDR3 amino acids: CASSPPNSGGASDTQYF. Here the CDR3 DNA reads TGTGCCAGCTCACCACCGAATAGCGGGGGGGCCTCAGATACGCAGTATTTT. Full variable domain (missing parts from reference TRBV18 and TRBJ2-3): NAGVMQNPRHLVRRRGQEARLRCSPMKGHSHVYWYRQLPEEGLKFMVYLQKENIIDESGMPKERFSAEFPKEGPSILRIQQVVRGDSAAYFCASSPPNSGGASDTQYFGPGTRLTVL.

This clone was observed a single time. The CDR3 is CASSLNAGTKEQYF. The CDR3 nucleotides are TGCGCCAGCAGCTTGAACGCCGGGACGAAAGAGCAGTACTTC. The rearrangement links TRBV5-1 to TRBJ2-7; D possibly matches TRBD1 or TRBD2 (5 bases each). V lost 1 base, J lost 7 bases, and 15 bases lay in between. Germline V gene sequence: CDR1 SGHRS, CDR2 YFSETQ. The CDR3 contains 14 residues. Using reference TRBV5-1 and TRBJ2-7 for the parts outside the CDR3, the full variable domain is KAGVTQTPRYLIKTRGQQVTLSCSPISGHRSVSWYQQTPGQGLQFLFEYFSETQRNKGNFPGRFSGRQFSNSRSEMNVSTLELGDSALYLCASSLNAGTKEQYFGPGTRLTVT.

With regard to this clone: The same CDR3 can be traced to other DNA sequences in this sample. The chain is built from TRBV7-2 and TRBJ2-2, with D perhaps given as TRBD1 or TRBD2 (5 bases each). V was pared by 5 bases and J by 2 bases, with 9 bases between. Germline lookup yields CDR1 SGHTA and CDR2 FQGNSA. This CDR3 contains 14 residues. CDR3 sequence: CASSLGRNTGELFF. CDR3 nucleotide sequence: TGTGCCAGCAGCCTGGGACGTAACACCGGGGAGCTGTTTTTT.

A remark on this clone: The same CDR3 is also encoded by other DNA sequences in this sample. The J gene is TRBJ2-7, the V gene TRBV19; D remains ambiguous. Germline CDR1 LNHDA, CDR2 SQIVND (reference sequence). There are 11 residues in the CDR3. Trimming removed 1 base from V and 5 bases from J, with 3 bases in between. In DNA, the CDR3 is TGTGCCAGTAGTATAGCGAACGAGCAGTACTTC. Protein product: CASSIANEQYF.

This clone was seen a single time. This rearrangement joins TRBV6-1 to TRBJ2-3, with TRBD2 identical over 7 bases. The CDR3 has 16 residues. Germline V gene sequence: CDR1 MNHNS, CDR2 SASEGT. Trimming took 2 bases from V and 0 from J; bases not matched to a gene: 5. The CDR3 DNA follows: TGTGCCAGCAGTGAACTGGTGGGAGGGAGCACAGATACGCAGTATTTT. Its protein product is CASSELVGGSTDTQYF.

The genes are TRBV7-2 and TRBJ1-3; 7 bases align to TRBD1. The CDR3 loop spans 14 amino acids. Germline V gene sequence: CDR1 SGHTA, CDR2 FQGNSA. V trimming: 4 bases; J trimming: 6 bases; junction bases outside the gene matches: 6. DNA of the CDR3: TGTGCCAGCAGCTCTCGCACAGGGGAAAACACCATATATTTT. Translating gives CASSSRTGENTIYF. The variable domain in full, completed from reference TRBV7-2 and TRBJ1-3, reads GAGVSQSPSNKVTEKGKDVELRCDPISGHTALYWYRQSLGQGLEFLIYFQGNSAPDKSGLPSDRFSAERTGGSVSTLTIQRTQQEDSAVYLCASSSRTGENTIYFGEGSWLTVV.

Details on this clone: Its ends do not fully match the called genes, so a read error is possible. The gene calls are TRBV11-2 and TRBJ2-7; TRBD1 is a possible D gene (7 bases). Per the germline V gene, CDR1 is SGHAT and CDR2 is FQNNGV. This CDR3 has 16 amino acids. DNA for the CDR3: TGTGCCAGCAGCCAGGGGGGCGGGTTACTTTCCTACAAGCAGTACTTC. Translating gives CASSQGGGLLSYKQYF.

The chain recombines TRBV5-1 with TRBJ2-2, with D perhaps matching TRBD1 (6 bases). V lost 0 bases to trimming and J lost 1 base, with 10 bases between them. This CDR3 is built from 16 residues. The germline gives CDR1 SGHRS, CDR2 YFSETQ. CDR3 residues: CASSLEGHGNTGELFF. As DNA, the CDR3 is TGCGCCAGCAGCTTGGAGGGACACGGGAACACCGGGGAGCTGTTTTTT. The full variable domain, rest sourced from reference TRBV5-1 and TRBJ2-2, is KAGVTQTPRYLIKTRGQQVTLSCSPISGHRSVSWYQQTPGQGLQFLFEYFSETQRNKGNFPGRFSGRQFSNSRSEMNVSTLELGDSALYLCASSLEGHGNTGELFFGEGSRLTVL.

The V gene is TRBV2, the J gene TRBJ2-2; the match to TRBD1 covers 9 bases. The CDR3 contains 19 residues. Trimming removed 8 bases from V and 0 bases from J; junction bases left unmatched: 16. Germline CDR1 reads SNHLY; CDR2 reads FYNNEI. In DNA, the CDR3 is TGTGCCAGCGGAGCGCGACGCGGCTGGGACAGGGCGAACACCGGGGAGCTGTTTTTT. This codes for CASGARRGWDRANTGELFF. Full variable domain (remainder filled in from reference TRBV2 and TRBJ2-2): EPEVTQTPSHQVTQMGQEVILRCVPISNHLYFYWYRQILGQKVEFLVSFYNNEISEKSEIFDDQFSVERPDGSNFTLKIRSTKLEDSAMYFCASGARRGWDRANTGELFFGEGSRLTVL.

As for this clone: Within the sample, other DNA sequences also encode this same CDR3. The V gene is TRBV9, the J gene TRBJ1-2; D uncertain. The CDR3 is made up of 13 amino acids. V dropped 0 bases and J dropped 2 bases, with 5 bases sitting between them. CDR1 SGDLS and CDR2 YYNGEE come from the germline V gene. The CDR3 reads CASSVELNYGYTF. CDR3 DNA: TGTGCCAGCAGCGTAGAACTCAACTATGGCTACACCTTC.